This paragraph covers one TCR beta chain sequence. From germline, CDR1 is LGHNT and CDR2 FRNRAP. CDR3 length: 14 residues. Trimming shortened V by 4 bases and J by 0 bases, and 8 bases separated the two germline ends. Via MiXCR, TCRdb re-called the 5' RACE reads, giving one row per CDR3 protein. The sample lists roughly 690,000 distinct CDR3 sequences, about 20% seen once, with around 4.4% in the top ten. The record originates from a study of identical twins. These data also formed part of another study, on T cells expressing NK-cell markers. This second study says: Among the experiments, several used an anti-gamma-delta TCR antibody to restrict sorting to alpha-beta TCR T cells.

This TCR derives from a woman aged 18 to 35 in good health. J is TRBJ2-3 and V is TRBV12-5; D gene uncertain. The specimen was PBMCs. The chain's CDR3 is CASGSPSSTDTQYF. CDR3 DNA: TGTGCTAGTGGTTCACCAAGTAGCACAGATACGCAGTATTTT.